The rows below give T cell receptor beta chains drawn from one sample of a study of somatic mutations in cytotoxic T cells in rheumatoid arthritis. Profiled with immunoSEQ multiplex PCR; TCRdb holds only in-frame clones, not every one. The repertoire holds some 18,000 clones, with roughly 72% as singletons. The sequenced sample consisted of CD8+ T cells sorted from blood. The receptors stem from a man in his sixties in good health. Each CDR3 is given with its conserved first and last residue. A D gene is named only where the DNA matches it firmly. Part of the rows lack a size; the others show once, few, many or a class for expanded clones.

D: NA; V: TRBV4-3; size: NA; J: TRBJ1-4; DNA: TGCGCCAGCAGCCTTTCCGGGGCTACAGGGATGGAAAAACTGTTTTTT; CDR3: CASSLSGATGMEKLFF
D: TRBD1; V: TRBV29-1; size: NA; J: TRBJ2-5; DNA: TGCAGCGTTGAAGATTTAGGCAGGGGGCAGGAGACCCAGTACTTC; CDR3: CSVEDLGRGQETQYF
D: NA; V: TRBV4-1; size: NA; J: TRBJ1-5; DNA: TGCGCCAGCAGGCTTACAGGGAGCGCGAATCAGCCCCAGCATTTT; CDR3: CASRLTGSANQPQHF
D: TRBD2; V: TRBV4-3; size: NA; J: TRBJ2-3; DNA: TGCGCCAGCAGCCAGGAGCGGGGGGGGCCAGATACGCAGTATTTT; CDR3: CASSQERGGPDTQYF
D: TRBD2; V: TRBV5-1; size: NA; J: TRBJ2-2; DNA: TGCGCCAGCAGCGCCCGACTAGCGGGAGTGACCGGGGAGCTGTTTTTT; CDR3: CASSARLAGVTGELFF
D: TRBD1; V: TRBV9; size: NA; J: TRBJ2-5; DNA: TGTGCCAGCAGCCTAGGGGACAGGGACCAAGAGACCCAGTACTTC; CDR3: CASSLGDRDQETQYF
D: NA; V: TRBV7-6; size: NA; J: TRBJ2-7; DNA: TGTGCCAGCAGCTTACTGGCTGAGGGATACGAGCAGTACTTC; CDR3: CASSLLAEGYEQYF
D: NA; V: TRBV29-1; size: NA; J: TRBJ2-4; DNA: TGCAGCGTTGAACGAGGCCACTTGGGCATTCAGTACTTC; CDR3: CSVERGHLGIQYF
D: NA; V: TRBV28; size: medium-sized; J: TRBJ1-5; DNA: TGTGCCAGCAGTTTAGGCCAGGGAAGCCAGCCCCAGCATTTT; CDR3: CASSLGQGSQPQHF
D: TRBD2; V: TRBV27; size: few; J: TRBJ2-7; DNA: TGTGCCAGCACCCAAAGTGGACTAGCGGGCTACGAGCAGTACTTC; CDR3: CASTQSGLAGYEQYF
D: NA; V: TRBV6-5; size: NA; J: TRBJ1-1; DNA: TGTGCCAGCAGCATGACAGGAGAGAACACTGAAGCTTTCTTT; CDR3: CASSMTGENTEAFF
D: NA; V: TRBV13; size: NA; J: TRBJ2-3; DNA: TGTGCCAGCAGCTTACGACAGGTGTTCACAGATACGCAGTATTTT; CDR3: CASSLRQVFTDTQYF
D: NA; V: TRBV6-1; size: NA; J: TRBJ2-4; DNA: TGTGCCAGCAAGGAGAACGGGGACATTCAGTACTTC; CDR3: CASKENGDIQYF
D: NA; V: TRBV6-5; size: NA; J: TRBJ2-7; DNA: TGTGCCAGCAGCTCGGCCCGGGGCTACGAGCAGTACTTC; CDR3: CASSSARGYEQYF
D: TRBD1; V: TRBV5-1; size: few; J: TRBJ1-5; DNA: TGCGCCAGCAGCGCGGGGACAGGGTCCCATCAGCCCCAGCATTTT; CDR3: CASSAGTGSHQPQHF
D: TRBD1; V: TRBV7-6; size: NA; J: TRBJ1-5; DNA: TGTGCCAGCAGCTCGTCCCCGACAGGGGGAGGAAGCAATCAGCCCCAGCATTTT; CDR3: CASSSSPTGGGSNQPQHF
D: NA; V: TRBV7-2; size: NA; J: TRBJ2-7; DNA: TGTGCCAGCAGCTTATACACAGACTCCTACGAGCAGTACTTC; CDR3: CASSLYTDSYEQYF
D: TRBD2; V: TRBV6-5; size: NA; J: TRBJ2-3; DNA: TGTGCCAGCGGGCCTAGCGGGAGGGCCACAGATACGCAGTATTTT; CDR3: CASGPSGRATDTQYF
D: TRBD1; V: TRBV7-9; size: NA; J: TRBJ2-3; DNA: TGTGCCAGCAGCCCCCGTCGACAGGGGATTAGCACAGATACGCAGTATTTT; CDR3: CASSPRRQGISTDTQYF
D: NA; V: TRBV7-9; size: NA; J: TRBJ1-4; DNA: TGTGCCAGCAGCTTAGGAGGTGCCGGAGGAAAACTGTTTTTT; CDR3: CASSLGGAGGKLFF
D: NA; V: TRBV5-1; size: once; J: TRBJ1-2; DNA: TGCGCCAGCAGCTTGGGCAGGGGAGACTATGGCTACACCTTC; CDR3: CASSLGRGDYGYTF
D: TRBD2; V: TRBV18; size: NA; J: TRBJ2-7; DNA: TGTGCCAGCTCACCTCTCCTAGCGGGCAGGGATAAGGCCTTCTACAACGAGCAGTACTTC; CDR3: CASSPLLAGRDKAFYNEQYF
D: NA; V: TRBV4-2; size: NA; J: TRBJ1-1; DNA: TGTGCCAGCAGCCAAGATTCCCAAAGCATGAACACTGAAGCTTTCTTT; CDR3: CASSQDSQSMNTEAFF
D: NA; V: TRBV7-9; size: NA; J: TRBJ2-7; DNA: TGTGCCAGCAGCTTAGGTGGGCTCGTATACGAGCAGTACTTC; CDR3: CASSLGGLVYEQYF
D: TRBD2; V: TRBV11-2; size: NA; J: TRBJ2-3; DNA: TGTGCCAGCAGCTTAATCTGGGGGGGGTCGGATACGCAGTATTTT; CDR3: CASSLIWGGSDTQYF
D: TRBD2; V: TRBV4-1; size: NA; J: TRBJ2-5; DNA: TGCGCCAGCAGCCAACCGGGAGGAAGCGAGACCCAGTACTTC; CDR3: CASSQPGGSETQYF
D: NA; V: TRBV4-2; size: NA; J: TRBJ2-3; DNA: TGTGCCAGCAGCCAAGATCTGACTAACACAGATACGCAGTATTTT; CDR3: CASSQDLTNTDTQYF
D: NA; V: TRBV4-3; size: NA; J: TRBJ2-2; DNA: TGCGCCAGCAGCCATGCCAGCGGGGAGCTGTTTTTT; CDR3: CASSHASGELFF
D: NA; V: TRBV27; size: NA; J: TRBJ2-5; DNA: TGTGCCAGCAGTTTGTCCTTTGTGCAGGAGACCCAGTACTTC; CDR3: CASSLSFVQETQYF
D: NA; V: TRBV7-9; size: few; J: TRBJ2-7; DNA: TGTGCCAGCAGCTTGTCTGATAGGGGGAAACAGCACTTC; CDR3: CASSLSDRGKQHF
D: NA; V: TRBV10-1; size: NA; J: TRBJ2-7; DNA: TGCGCCAGCAGCCTCGGCTGGGGGGCCTACGAGCAGTACTTC; CDR3: CASSLGWGAYEQYF
D: NA; V: TRBV7-8; size: NA; J: TRBJ2-7; DNA: TGTGCCAGCAGCCCGGAACTAGGCTCCTACGAGCAGTACTTC; CDR3: CASSPELGSYEQYF
D: NA; V: TRBV11-2; size: NA; J: TRBJ1-2; DNA: TGTGCCAGCAGCTTAGAGGGGGGGAACTATGGCTACACCTTC; CDR3: CASSLEGGNYGYTF
D: TRBD2; V: TRBV9; size: NA; J: TRBJ2-3; DNA: TGTGCCAGCAGCGCCCTAGCGGGAGGGCTCCCAGATACGCAGTATTTT; CDR3: CASSALAGGLPDTQYF
D: TRBD1; V: TRBV7-8; size: NA; J: TRBJ2-5; DNA: TGTGCCAGCAGCATTGGGACAGTAAAAGAGACCCAGTACTTC; CDR3: CASSIGTVKETQYF
D: TRBD2; V: TRBV7-3; size: NA; J: TRBJ2-7; DNA: TGTGCCAGCAGCCCCGGGACTAGCGGGGGGGAGCAGTACTTC; CDR3: CASSPGTSGGEQYF
D: TRBD1; V: TRBV2; size: once; J: TRBJ2-7; DNA: TGTGCCAGCAGTGAAGCGGGACAGGGGTACGAGCAGTACTTC; CDR3: CASSEAGQGYEQYF
D: NA; V: TRBV11-2; size: NA; J: TRBJ1-5; DNA: TGTGCCAGCAGCTTAGATATCGGTAACAATCAGCCCCAGCATTTT; CDR3: CASSLDIGNNQPQHF
D: TRBD2; V: TRBV6-5; size: NA; J: TRBJ2-7; DNA: TGTGCCAGCAGTCCGGGACTACTCTACGAGCAGTACTTC; CDR3: CASSPGLLYEQYF
D: TRBD1; V: TRBV9; size: NA; J: TRBJ2-1; DNA: TGTGCCAGCAGCGACCGGGACAGGGGGGGGAATGAGCAGTTCTTC; CDR3: CASSDRDRGGNEQFF
D: NA; V: TRBV4-1; size: few; J: TRBJ2-7; DNA: TGCGCCAGCAGCCAAGAGCAGGGGCCTAGCACCTACGAGCAGTACTTC; CDR3: CASSQEQGPSTYEQYF
D: TRBD2; V: TRBV2; size: NA; J: TRBJ2-1; DNA: TGTGCCACTGGACTAGCGAGGAATGAGCAGTTCTTC; CDR3: CATGLARNEQFF
D: TRBD2; V: TRBV4-1; size: NA; J: TRBJ2-7; DNA: TGCGCCAGCAGCCAGGGACTAGAGAAATACGAGCAGTACTTC; CDR3: CASSQGLEKYEQYF
D: NA; V: TRBV5-1; size: NA; J: TRBJ2-3; DNA: TGCGCCAGCAGCATGCTACGGCGGACTAGCACAGATACGCAGTATTTT; CDR3: CASSMLRRTSTDTQYF
D: NA; V: TRBV9; size: NA; J: TRBJ1-4; DNA: TGTGCCAGCAGCGTAGCCGGGCGGGATGAAAAACTGTTTTTT; CDR3: CASSVAGRDEKLFF
D: NA; V: TRBV7-9; size: NA; J: TRBJ2-1; DNA: TGTGCCAGCAGCTTAGTGGCGGATGAGCAGTTCTTC; CDR3: CASSLVADEQFF
D: TRBD2; V: TRBV6-6; size: NA; J: TRBJ2-7; DNA: TGTGCCAGCAGTATCACGCCTAGCGGTGGTTCGGAGCAGTACTTC; CDR3: CASSITPSGGSEQYF
D: NA; V: TRBV21-1; size: NA; J: TRBJ1-6; DNA: TGTGCCAGCAGCGGGACAGTTAATTCACCCCTCCACTTT; CDR3: CASSGTVNSPLHF
D: NA; V: TRBV5-1; size: NA; J: TRBJ2-2; DNA: TGCGCCAGCAGCTTGTTCCGGCCCGGGGGGCTGTTTTTT; CDR3: CASSLFRPGGLFF
D: NA; V: TRBV6-1; size: NA; J: TRBJ2-7; DNA: TGTGCCATCGAGGGAGACTTCTCCTACGAGCAGTACTTC; CDR3: CAIEGDFSYEQYF
D: NA; V: TRBV6-5; size: NA; J: TRBJ1-2; DNA: TGTGCCAGCCGGTTGGGCTCTAACTATGGCTACACCTTC; CDR3: CASRLGSNYGYTF